Listed below are T cell receptor beta chains from one sample, sequenced in a study of cytomegalovirus exposure and HLA in healthy donors. Only in-frame clones appear in the TCRdb table, and some are missing; sequencing was by immunoSEQ multiplex PCR. The sample includes about 160,000 clones, roughly 80% of them seen just once. Material: PBMCs. The receptors derive from a man younger than 40 in good health and CMV-seronegative. The conserved cysteine and the conserved F or W are not part of the CDR3 here. The D gene is left open where the match is weak. Expanded clones are given a class, and other clones once, few, many or no size at all.

D gene,clone size,V gene,CDR3 protein
TRBD2,-,TRBV5-1,ASSLGTSGGAYTGELF
-,-,TRBV5-8,ASSTLRGRKKLF
-,-,TRBV2,ASSEPWTGAYEQY
TRBD1,-,TRBV5-4,ASSSTGGVYEQY
TRBD2,-,TRBV25-1,ASSGEGSYEQY
-,-,TRBV6-5,ASSYPADTTYEQY
TRBD1,-,TRBV2,ASREGQGYGYT
-,-,TRBV25-1,ASSPGGLGTQY
TRBD1,-,TRBV28,ASSFRTGGEQY
TRBD1,-,TRBV5-4,ASSLGQGRTEAF
-,-,TRBV11-3,ASSQGFYRAHGYGYT
-,-,TRBV4-2,ASSPLRGLLGQF
TRBD1,-,TRBV18,ASSPRRDSGRDTEAF
TRBD2,-,TRBV7-2,ASSGLAGRNEQY
-,-,TRBV29-1,SCGPSGLAF
TRBD1,once,TRBV28,ASSLGDRGQGNQPQH
TRBD1,-,TRBV5-5,ASSPTGGSGYT
-,-,TRBV2,ASRLAEYAGELF
-,-,TRBV21-1,ASTGSPSEQY
TRBD1,-,TRBV7-3,ASSWTGQGSQPQH
-,-,TRBV19,ASSIGNTGHNEQF
-,-,TRBV7-9,ASSPRAGELF
TRBD1,-,TRBV11-2,ASSFQIFQGATGELF
TRBD2,-,TRBV28,ASKSGGADTQY
-,-,TRBV13,ASSLLGDALWNSPLH
TRBD1,-,TRBV18,ASSPDRHYSNQPQH
-,once,TRBV29-1,SVVPGAGYEQY
-,-,TRBV6-1,ASSGPRVSGANVLT
TRBD1,-,TRBV7-3,ASTTRSDRGVQPQH
-,-,TRBV9,ASSVLRQSAYNEQF
TRBD2,-,TRBV30,AWSEGLAGTQETQY
TRBD1,-,TRBV5-4,ASSRGQGRGNTIY
-,-,TRBV19,ASKRQGGSGANVLT
TRBD1,-,TRBV2,ASKGAGVRQETQY
TRBD2,-,TRBV27,ASSLMGWGLAGGDEQF
TRBD2,once,TRBV7-3,ASSPLAGVTDTQY
-,once,TRBV20-1,SARISETQY